A single sample gave rise to the 30 T cell receptor beta chains below, sequenced in a study of identical twins. In TCRdb, the 5' RACE reads were re-called with MiXCR into one record per CDR3 protein. This sample carries 1,800,000 or so distinct CDR3 sequences, around 29% of them seen once, and the ten largest clones take more than 0.25%. The sample was cord blood. These receptors were taken from a newborn girl in good health.

This clonotype has a count of ten or more. This chain links TRBV7-8 with TRBJ2-3, with 9 bases matching TRBD2. Germline assignment: CDR1 SGHVS and CDR2 FQNEAQ. The CDR3 length is 15 residues. The V and J ends lost 2 bases and 5 bases, in that order; junction bases with no gene match: 5. CDR3 protein: CASSLWLAGRDTQYF. The CDR3 DNA reads TGTGCCAGCAGCTTATGGCTAGCGGGAAGAGATACGCAGTATTTT.

With respect to this clonotype: Since the CDR3 does not end with the conserved phenylalanine or tryptophan, this likely comes from a read error. This sequence joins TRBV12-3 or TRBV12-4 and TRBJ2-1, with D uncertain. CDR3 length: 11 amino acids. Deletions cut 5 bases from V and 9 bases from J, with 8 bases between. The CDR3 DNA is TGTGCCAGCAGTATGGATGGTGAGCAGTTCTTA. Protein: CASSMDGEQFL.

In its sample, this clonotype was seen a few times. The CDR3 loop reads CASSPHRGPETQYF. CDR3 sequence (DNA): TGCGCCAGCAGCCCCCACAGGGGGCCAGAGACCCAGTACTTC. The chain couples TRBV4-1 to TRBJ2-5; 9 bases align to TRBD1. V lost 4 bases to trimming and J lost 4 bases; unmatched junction nucleotides: 4. The CDR3 runs 14 residues. Germline V gene data show CDR1 as MGHRA and CDR2 as YSYEKL.

J is TRBJ2-1 and V is TRBV3-1; no firm D call. V lost 5 bases and J lost 3, with 11 bases in between. Germline V gene data show CDR1 as LGHDT and CDR2 as YNNKEL (reference sequence). The CDR3 is made up of 14 amino acids. In nucleotides, the CDR3 is TGTGCCAGCAGCGACGAGCTCCACTACAATGAGCAGTTCTTC. Encoded protein: CASSDELHYNEQFF.

This rearrangement joins TRBV5-6 to TRBJ2-3, with 9 bases identical to TRBD1. Germline CDR1 is SGHDT and CDR2 is YYEEEE. The ends lost 2 bases at V and 5 bases at J; junction bases unmatched: 3. There are 14 residues in the CDR3. The CDR3 is CASSLTGGRDTQYF. The CDR3 bases are TGTGCCAGCAGCTTAACAGGGGGCAGAGATACGCAGTATTTT.

The V call is TRBV5-1, the J call TRBJ2-1; no clear D gene. V dropped 0 bases and J dropped 0 bases, with 13 bases sitting between them. CDR1 and CDR2 from the germline V gene are SGHRS and YFSETQ. The length of the CDR3 is 17 residues. As DNA, the CDR3 is TGCGCCAGCAGCTTGGGGGTAGCCCGGAACTCCTACAATGAGCAGTTCTTC. Encoded protein: CASSLGVARNSYNEQFF.

This clonotype was detected once. CDR3: CASSQDLWGQGRKTEAFF. The CDR3 coding sequence is TGTGCCAGCAGCCAAGATCTCTGGGGACAGGGTAGGAAAACTGAAGCTTTCTTT. V is TRBV3-1 and J is TRBJ1-1, with 9 positions matching TRBD1. V shed 0 bases and J 5 bases; nucleotides not matched to a gene: 13. This CDR3 comprises 18 residues. The germline V gene encodes CDR1 LGHDT and CDR2 YNNKEL (reference sequence). Combining the CDR3 with reference TRBV3-1 and TRBJ1-1 gives the whole variable domain DTAVSQTPKYLVTQMGNDKSIKCEQNLGHDTMYWYKQDSKKFLKIMFSYNNKELIINETVPNRFSPKSPDKAHLNLHINSLELGDSAVYFCASSQDLWGQGRKTEAFFGQGTRLTVV.

The chain uses TRBV29-1 and TRBJ1-2, with unresolved D. This CDR3 has 9 amino acids. In germline, CDR1 is SQVTM, CDR2 ANQGSEA. The V gene lost 5 bases and the J gene lost 7 bases, with 5 bases spanning the gap. The CDR3 DNA sequence: TGCAGCGTTTCGGTTGGCTACACCTTC. This encodes CSVSVGYTF.

This clonotype came up a few times. The rearrangement joins TRBV6-1 to TRBJ2-7; 7 bases agree with TRBD1. CDR1 is MNHNS, CDR2 SASEGT, per germline. The CDR3 totals 16 residues. V trimming: 1 base; J trimming: 5 bases; junction bases outside the gene matches: 11. DNA for the CDR3: TGTGCCAGCAGTGAAGGTGGGACAGCTCCTTTCAACGAGCAGTACTTC. This encodes CASSEGGTAPFNEQYF.

The sample holds many counts of this clonotype. The rearrangement uses TRBV24-1 and TRBJ2-5; weak D call: TRBD2 (7 bases). Deletions cut 3 bases from V and 9 bases from J, with 16 bases between. Germline CDR1 and CDR2: KGHDR and SFDVKD. There are 14 residues in the CDR3. The CDR3 here is CATSDAGAFLPQYF. CDR3 nucleotides: TGTGCCACCAGTGATGCGGGGGCCTTCTTGCCCCAGTACTTC.

The chain uses TRBV3-1 and TRBJ2-1; tentatively, D is TRBD1 (5 bases). Trimming left V 1 base short and J 7 bases short, with 17 bases between. The CDR3 sequence is 16 residues long. The germline CDR1 and CDR2 sequences are LGHDT and YNNKEL (reference sequence). CDR3: CASSQGLGTGGNEQFF. DNA for the CDR3: TGTGCCAGCAGCCAAGGATTAGGCACAGGTGGGAATGAGCAGTTCTTC.

The rearrangement joins TRBV6-5 to TRBJ2-7; 11 bases line up with TRBD2. The CDR3 is 17 residues long. Germline assignment: CDR1 MNHEY and CDR2 SVGAGI. Trimming cost V 3 bases and J 3 bases; bases outside gene matches: 10. The CDR3 bases are TGTGCCAGCAGTTATAGGCCCACCGGGACTAGCGGCTACGAGCAGTACTTC. It codes for CASSYRPTGTSGYEQYF.

This clonotype showed up just a few times. The genes are TRBV20-1 and TRBJ2-3; the D gene is possibly TRBD1 (6 bases). The CDR3 loop spans 13 amino acids. V lost 7 bases and J lost 3, with 14 bases in between. From germline, CDR1 is DFQATT and CDR2 SNEGSKA (reference sequence). The CDR3: CSVSRQGTDTQYF. In nucleotides, the CDR3 is TGCAGTGTGAGCCGTCAGGGGACAGATACGCAGTATTTT.

V is TRBV28 and J is TRBJ2-5; maybe TRBD1 (6 bases). With 3 bases removed from V and 4 bases from J, the gap between germline ends came to 18 bases. Germline-derived CDR1 and CDR2 are MDHEN and SYDVKM. The CDR3 contains 16 residues. CDR3 nucleotide sequence: TGTGCCAGCAGTTTCCTAGGACAGCCCGGGGTAGAGACCCAGTACTTC. Encoded protein: CASSFLGQPGVETQYF.

This clonotype was observed a few times. V usage is TRBV11-2 and J usage is TRBJ2-3; maybe TRBD2 (6 bases). The length of the CDR3 is 15 residues. Between the trimmed V and J ends, which lost 0 bases and 1 base, there was a span of 8 bases. The germline gives CDR1 SGHAT, CDR2 FQNNGV. The CDR3 is CASSLDLARTDTQYF. The DNA for the CDR3 is TGTGCCAGCAGCTTAGATCTAGCGCGCACAGATACGCAGTATTTT.

About this clonotype itself: One end of the junction varies from germline; a read error may be responsible. The chain employs TRBV28 and TRBJ1-5; D unresolved. The CDR3 covers 14 residues. CDR1 is MDHEN and CDR2 is SYDVKM in the germline V gene. CDR3 sequence (DNA): TGTGCCAGCAGTTTGGTTTTTAGCAATCACCCCCAGCATTTT. Translation: CASSLVFSNHPQHF.

On this clonotype itself: One junction end does not reproduce the germline sequence, and a read error may be involved. The chain carries TRBV5-1 and TRBJ1-2; 10 bases fit TRBD1. Germline CDR1 and CDR2: SGHRS and YFSETQ. The CDR3 spans 15 residues. In nucleotides, the CDR3 is TGCGCCGGCAGCTTGGTGGGGACAGGGGATAATGGCTACACCTTC. Translated: CAGSLVGTGDNGYTF.

The chain couples TRBV27 to TRBJ2-3; D remains ambiguous. The CDR3 is 12 amino acids. The V end lost 6 bases, the J end lost 5 bases, and 9 bases lay between the germline ends. In germline, CDR1 is MNHEY, CDR2 SMNVEV (reference sequence). CDR3 sequence reads: CASRGWGDTQYF. Here the CDR3 DNA reads TGTGCCAGCAGGGGGTGGGGAGATACGCAGTATTTT.

This chain links TRBV2 with TRBJ1-2; 9 bases map to TRBD1. Per the germline V gene, CDR1 is SNHLY and CDR2 is FYNNEI. V lost 6 bases and J lost 4; bases outside the gene matches: 6. This CDR3 contains 14 residues. As DNA, the CDR3 is TGTGCCAGCAGCGGTACAGGGGGCGTCTATGGCTACACCTTC. Protein: CASSGTGGVYGYTF.

This clonotype turned up a few times. The chain couples TRBV19 to TRBJ2-5, with a possible D match to TRBD2 (5 bases). Trimming took 5 bases from V and 2 from J, leaving 9 bases between them. The CDR3 totals 13 residues. Germline V gene sequence: CDR1 LNHDA, CDR2 SQIVND (reference sequence). The CDR3 DNA sequence: TGTGCCAGTAGTCCCCGGGAACAAGAGACCCAGTACTTC. It yields the protein CASSPREQETQYF.

This clonotype appeared a few times. As DNA, the CDR3 is TGTGCCAGCAGCCAAGATCGCAGGGTCGGGCAGTACTTC. Its translation: CASSQDRRVGQYF. V gene TRBV3-1 combines with J gene TRBJ2-4, with a tentative D call TRBD1 (5 bases). Germline V gene sequence: CDR1 LGHDT, CDR2 YNNKEL (reference sequence). This CDR3 comprises 13 residues. Trimming stripped 0 bases from V and 13 bases from J, with 13 bases between.

The chain combines TRBV4-1 with TRBJ1-4, with 8 positions matching TRBD1. CDR1 is MGHRA and CDR2 is YSYEKL in the germline V gene. With 2 bases clipped from V and 7 bases from J, the junction kept 6 bases outside the gene matches. The CDR3 length is 15 residues. CDR3: CASSQLPGGGEKLFF. For the CDR3, the DNA is TGCGCCAGCAGCCAACTCCCAGGGGGCGGTGAAAAACTGTTTTTT.

CDR3 loop: CASRVAGGSETQFF. The CDR3 DNA is TGTGCCAGCAGAGTAGCGGGAGGATCAGAGACCCAGTTCTTC. This chain uses TRBV2 with TRBJ2-1; 10 bases are a match to TRBD2. Unmatched junction bases numbered 12, after V lost 6 bases and J lost 13 bases. Germline V CDR1 and CDR2: SNHLY, FYNNEI. This CDR3 has 14 amino acids.

The chain links TRBV5-1 to TRBJ2-1; 11 bases align to TRBD2. Germline loops: CDR1 SGHRS, CDR2 YFSETQ. This CDR3 region has 19 residues. With 4 bases clipped from V and 0 bases from J, the junction kept 12 bases outside the gene matches. The CDR3 DNA reads as TGCGCCAGCAGCCCCAGTCCGACTAGCGGGGCACACTCCTACAATGAGCAGTTCTTC. This translates into CASSPSPTSGAHSYNEQFF. The full variable domain, with the rest looked up from reference TRBV5-1 and TRBJ2-1, is KAGVTQTPRYLIKTRGQQVTLSCSPISGHRSVSWYQQTPGQGLQFLFEYFSETQRNKGNFPGRFSGRQFSNSRSEMNVSTLELGDSALYLCASSPSPTSGAHSYNEQFFGPGTRLTVL.

This clonotype was seen more than once but under ten times. The genes are TRBV5-1 and TRBJ2-3; a weak D match, TRBD2 (5 bases). Per germline, CDR1 SGHRS and CDR2 YFSETQ. Trimming stripped 0 bases from V and 8 bases from J, with 10 bases between. The CDR3 totals 13 residues. Here the CDR3 DNA reads TGCGCCAGCAGCTTGGAGGCCGGGGTTACGCAGTATTTT. This translates into CASSLEAGVTQYF. The full variable domain, with the rest looked up from reference TRBV5-1 and TRBJ2-3, is KAGVTQTPRYLIKTRGQQVTLSCSPISGHRSVSWYQQTPGQGLQFLFEYFSETQRNKGNFPGRFSGRQFSNSRSEMNVSTLELGDSALYLCASSLEAGVTQYFGPGTRLTVL.

This clonotype turned up a few times. The V and J genes are TRBV20-1 and TRBJ1-2; D is undetermined. Looked up from germline, CDR1 is DFQATT and CDR2 is SNEGSKA (reference sequence). The CDR3 runs to 13 residues. V gave up 1 base and J gave up 4 bases, with 10 bases separating them. In DNA, the CDR3 is TGCAGTGCTAGAGGTGACGGCCCCTATGGCTACACCTTC. It is translated as CSARGDGPYGYTF.

The V and J genes are TRBV27 and TRBJ1-4; possibly TRBD1 for D (5 bases). The V gene lost 0 bases and the J gene lost 0 bases, with 8 bases spanning the gap. Germline values: CDR1 MNHEY, CDR2 SMNVEV (reference sequence). The CDR3 extends over 16 amino acids. CDR3 residues: CASSLSPTATNEKLFF. The CDR3, as DNA: TGTGCCAGCAGTTTATCTCCGACAGCAACTAATGAAAAACTGTTTTTT.

The chain carries TRBV4-1 and TRBJ2-3; the D gene is possibly TRBD2 (6 bases). The CDR3 consists of 14 residues. V was cut by 1 base and J by 4 bases, with 9 bases left in between. CDR1 MGHRA and CDR2 YSYEKL come from the germline V gene. CDR3 sequence reads: CASSQGREADTQYF. CDR3 nucleotide sequence: TGCGCCAGCAGCCAAGGCAGGGAGGCAGATACGCAGTATTTT.

This clonotype was seen a handful of times. V gene TRBV6-5 combines with J gene TRBJ2-1; 10 bases are a match to TRBD2. Germline-derived CDR1 and CDR2 are MNHEY and SVGAGI. With 6 bases clipped from V and 8 bases from J, the junction kept 10 bases outside the gene matches. CDR3 length: 15 residues. This chain's CDR3 is CASSSSGSFLYEQFF. CDR3 in DNA: TGTGCCAGCAGCTCTAGCGGGAGCTTCCTTTATGAGCAGTTCTTC.

The gene calls are TRBV20-1 and TRBJ2-3, with a weak D call TRBD1 (6 bases). Between the trimmed V and J ends, which lost 2 bases and 4 bases, there was a span of 13 bases. Germline CDR1 is DFQATT and CDR2 is SNEGSKA (reference sequence). The CDR3 length is 14 residues. The DNA of the CDR3 is TGCAGTGCTAGACGTGGCAGGGGTGCAGATACGCAGTATTTT. This sequence encodes CSARRGRGADTQYF.